These T cell receptor beta chains were read from a single sample in a study of human T cells and chemical hapten exposure. TCRdb analysed the RACE reads with MiXCR anew, one entry per CDR3 protein. Among some 350,000 distinct CDR3 sequences listed, under 8% were seen once. The specimen comprised whole blood, sampled in connection with sensitization to the hapten diphenylcyclopropenone (DPC). Receptors originate from a woman under 30 with alopecia areata. Some clones in this sample may be carry-over from other donors' samples. Each CDR3 is given with its conserved first and last residue. Each record gives: CDR3 length, J gene, clone size, V gene, D gene, CDR3 DNA, CDR3 protein. A D gene is named only where the DNA matches it firmly. Expanded clones get a size class; other rows say once, few or many, or leave the size out.

len: 14; j_gene: TRBJ1-3; abundance: -; v_gene: TRBV12-3/TRBV12-4; d_gene: -; CDR3nt: TGTGCCAGCAGTTTTGAGTTCACTGGAAACACCATATATTTT; CDR3aa: CASSFEFTGNTIYF
len: 14; j_gene: TRBJ2-7; abundance: few; v_gene: TRBV29-1; d_gene: -; CDR3nt: TGCAGCGTGGCCGGACTCAGGAGCTCCTACGAGCAGTACTTC; CDR3aa: CSVAGLRSSYEQYF
len: 14; j_gene: TRBJ1-3; abundance: few; v_gene: TRBV5-6; d_gene: -; CDR3nt: TGTGCCAGCAGCTTTAGAACCCATGGAAACACCATATATTTT; CDR3aa: CASSFRTHGNTIYF
len: 13; j_gene: TRBJ2-7; abundance: many; v_gene: TRBV11-2; d_gene: -; CDR3nt: TGTGCCAGCAGCTTAGATCTAGCCCGGGTCCCTCTTTTC; CDR3aa: CASSLDLARVPLF
len: 16; j_gene: TRBJ1-1; abundance: -; v_gene: TRBV7-2; d_gene: TRBD1; CDR3nt: TGTGCCAGCAGCATTGACAGGGGTTCACCGAACACTGAAGCTTTCTTT; CDR3aa: CASSIDRGSPNTEAFF
len: 15; j_gene: TRBJ2-7; abundance: -; v_gene: TRBV25-1; d_gene: -; CDR3nt: TGTGCCAGCAGGCCCGTGACAGGAGCCTCCTACGAGCAGTACTTC; CDR3aa: CASRPVTGASYEQYF
len: 12; j_gene: TRBJ2-4; abundance: many; v_gene: TRBV4-1; d_gene: -; CDR3nt: TGCGCCAGCAGCCAAGATCTGGACATTCAGTACTTC; CDR3aa: CASSQDLDIQYF
len: 17; j_gene: TRBJ2-7; abundance: few; v_gene: TRBV6-2/TRBV6-3; d_gene: -; CDR3nt: TGTGCCAGCAGTTCCTTCCTTCGAGGGTTCATAGGATACGAGCAGTACTTC; CDR3aa: CASSSFLRGFIGYEQYF
len: 17; j_gene: TRBJ2-3; abundance: -; v_gene: TRBV7-8; d_gene: -; CDR3nt: TGTGCCAGCAGCCGTAGCACTGGGGGGCCCGGCTCAGATACGCAGTATTTT; CDR3aa: CASSRSTGGPGSDTQYF
len: 14; j_gene: TRBJ2-2; abundance: many; v_gene: TRBV7-2; d_gene: -; CDR3nt: TGTGCCAGCAGCACGGTCGCTAACACCGGGGAGCTGTTTTTT; CDR3aa: CASSTVANTGELFF
len: 15; j_gene: TRBJ2-3; abundance: few; v_gene: TRBV7-2; d_gene: -; CDR3nt: TGTGCCAGCAGCTTAGACGTTCGGGCTGGGCCGGCTTCGTATTTT; CDR3aa: CASSLDVRAGPASYF
len: 17; j_gene: TRBJ1-5; abundance: many; v_gene: TRBV6-4; d_gene: -; CDR3nt: TGTGCCAGCAACGGGGACCTGGAGGGTTGGGGTCGTCAGCCCCAGCATTTT; CDR3aa: CASNGDLEGWGRQPQHF
len: 15; j_gene: TRBJ2-4; abundance: -; v_gene: TRBV6-8; d_gene: TRBD2; CDR3nt: TGTGCCAGCAGGGAGCTAGCGGGGGGCACAGACATTCAGTACTTC; CDR3aa: CASRELAGGTDIQYF
len: 14; j_gene: TRBJ2-7; abundance: -; v_gene: TRBV5-1; d_gene: -; CDR3nt: TGCGCCAGCAGTCTACAGGGGACTTCCTACGAGCAGTACTTC; CDR3aa: CASSLQGTSYEQYF
len: 13; j_gene: TRBJ2-1; abundance: many; v_gene: TRBV7-9; d_gene: -; CDR3nt: TGTGCCAGCAGCCCTCCGGGAAACAATGAGCAGTTCTTC; CDR3aa: CASSPPGNNEQFF
len: 15; j_gene: TRBJ1-2; abundance: few; v_gene: TRBV18; d_gene: -; CDR3nt: TGTGCCAGCTCACCCGAGAACGTGGAGAACTATGGCTACACCTTC; CDR3aa: CASSPENVENYGYTF
len: 13; j_gene: TRBJ1-1; abundance: -; v_gene: TRBV29-1; d_gene: -; CDR3nt: TGCAGCTCCACGGCGGGAATGAACACTGAAGCTTTCTTT; CDR3aa: CSSTAGMNTEAFF
len: 14; j_gene: TRBJ1-5; abundance: few; v_gene: TRBV6-2/TRBV6-3; d_gene: -; CDR3nt: TGTGCCAGCAGTGAAAACGAGGGATGGCAGCCCCAGCATTTT; CDR3aa: CASSENEGWQPQHF